One sample yielded the 27 T cell receptor beta chains listed below, sequenced in a study of human T cells and chemical hapten exposure. This sample's time point: patch test 3, about 24 weeks after DPC sensitization. Treatment: therapeutic diphenylcyclopropenone sensitization with weekly scalp DPC. TCRdb used MiXCR to reprocess the RACE reads, holding one entry per CDR3 protein. The sample has more than 95,000 distinct CDR3 sequences, around 35% seen once; the top ten hold about 2.7%. The material was whole blood, obtained in connection with sensitization to the hapten diphenylcyclopropenone (DPC). Source of these receptors: a man aged 35 to 55 with alopecia areata. Some clones in this sample may be carry-over from other donors' samples.

The chain employs TRBV6-5 and TRBJ2-7, with TRBD1 identical over 7 bases. The CDR3 covers 14 residues. Trimming removed 5 bases from V and 1 base from J; junction bases left unmatched: 5. The germline V gene has CDR1 MNHEY and CDR2 SVGAGI. The CDR3 region has the DNA TGTGCCAGCAGTACCCGACAGGGTTCCTACGAGCAGTACGTC. Translated, it gives CASSTRQGSYEQYV.

This clonotype was seen more than once but under ten times. The J gene is TRBJ2-5, the V gene TRBV29-1; 12 bases line up with TRBD1. The germline V gene encodes CDR1 SQVTM and CDR2 ANQGSEA. V lost 6 bases and J lost 5; bases outside the gene matches: 7. The CDR3 has 14 residues. CDR3: CSVARDRGPETQYF. Here the CDR3 DNA reads TGCAGCGTCGCCCGGGACAGGGGGCCCGAGACCCAGTACTTC.

This clonotype was detected a few times. The V gene is TRBV6-6, the J gene TRBJ2-3; a possible D gene is TRBD2 (5 bases). The CDR3 is 17 residues long. CDR1 is MNHNY, CDR2 SVGAGI, per germline (reference sequence). Trimming left V 0 bases short and J 6 bases short, with 19 bases between. CDR3 in amino acids: CASSYSPGERHMDTQYF. The CDR3, as DNA: TGTGCCAGCAGTTACTCCCCCGGGGAACGACATATGGATACGCAGTATTTT.

The chain combines TRBV10-3 with TRBJ2-6; TRBD1 aligns across 7 bases. The CDR3 runs to 17 residues. Germline CDR1 and CDR2: ENHRY and SYGVKD. The V and J ends lost 6 bases and 3 bases, in that order; junction bases with no gene match: 11. The CDR3 coding sequence is TGTGCCATCAGGGAAGATTACAGGGGTTTTGGGGCCAACGTCCTGACTTTC. Protein: CAIREDYRGFGANVLTF.

The chain links TRBV6-2 or TRBV6-3 to TRBJ2-7; the match to TRBD1 covers 8 bases. Germline lookup yields CDR1 MNHEY and CDR2 SVGEGT. This CDR3 region has 16 residues. Trimming removed 2 bases from V and 2 bases from J; junction bases left unmatched: 8. CDR3 nucleotide sequence: TGTGCCAGCAGTTACCCTAGAGGACAGGGCACCTACGAGCAGTACTTC. Protein sequence: CASSYPRGQGTYEQYF.

This rearrangement joins TRBV9 to TRBJ2-1; 13 bases line up with TRBD2. The CDR3 spans 17 residues. The germline V gene encodes CDR1 SGDLS and CDR2 YYNGEE. With 4 bases clipped from V and 10 bases from J, the junction kept 14 bases outside the gene matches. The CDR3 loop is CASSTGTSGTRLLEQFF. DNA of the CDR3: TGTGCCAGCAGCACCGGGACTAGCGGGACGAGGCTGTTGGAGCAGTTCTTC.

This clonotype was counted only a few times. The chain joins TRBV5-1 to TRBJ1-1, with TRBD1 matching 7 bases. The trim removed 2 bases at V and 4 bases at J, leaving 8 bases unmatched. Germline V gene data show CDR1 as SGHRS and CDR2 as YFSETQ. This CDR3 has 15 amino acids. CDR3 DNA sequence: TGCGCCAGCAGCTTAAAGGGGGCTGGGGGCACTGAAGCTTTCTTT. It codes for CASSLKGAGGTEAFF. Full variable domain (remainder filled in from reference TRBV5-1 and TRBJ1-1): KAGVTQTPRYLIKTRGQQVTLSCSPISGHRSVSWYQQTPGQGLQFLFEYFSETQRNKGNFPGRFSGRQFSNSRSEMNVSTLELGDSALYLCASSLKGAGGTEAFFGQGTRLTVV.

The chain's CDR3 is CASSGTGEGGYTF. The CDR3 coding sequence is TGTGCCAGCAGTGGGACAGGGGAAGGAGGCTACACCTTC. This sequence joins TRBV6-6 and TRBJ1-2; 10 bases fit TRBD1. The V segment lost 5 bases and the J segment 8 bases; nucleotides outside the gene matches: 5. Germline V gene sequence: CDR1 MNHNY, CDR2 SVGAGI (reference sequence). The CDR3 length is 13 residues.

This clonotype was seen many times. The J gene is TRBJ1-2, the V gene TRBV28, with D uncertain. There are 11 residues in the CDR3. Trimming left V 8 bases short and J 3 bases short, with 7 bases between. Germline V gene sequence: CDR1 MDHEN, CDR2 SYDVKM. The CDR3 nucleotides are TGTGCCAGCGTCGATTACTATGGCTACACCTTC. Protein: CASVDYYGYTF.

This chain joins TRBV28 and TRBJ1-4, with 7 positions matching TRBD1. The length of the CDR3 is 15 residues. V trimming: 5 bases; J trimming: 8 bases; junction bases outside the gene matches: 11. In germline, CDR1 is MDHEN, CDR2 SYDVKM. DNA for the CDR3: TGTGCCAGCAGTACACGGGACAGCCTTAAAGAAAAACTGTTTTTT. This sequence encodes CASSTRDSLKEKLFF.

This clonotype was recorded a few times. V gene TRBV7-2 combines with J gene TRBJ2-1; tentatively, D is TRBD2 (7 bases). V lost 6 bases and J 8 bases, leaving 26 bases between the germline ends. Germline CDR1 is SGHTA and CDR2 is FQGNSA. The CDR3 contains 17 residues. This CDR3 is CASRMGASGYAFDEQFF. The CDR3 DNA is TGTGCCAGCAGAATGGGGGCTAGCGGCTATGCTTTTGATGAGCAGTTCTTC.

This clonotype was detected only a few times. The rearrangement uses TRBV3-1 and TRBJ1-4; no reliable D call. From germline, CDR1 is LGHDT and CDR2 YNNKEL (reference sequence). Between the trimmed V and J ends, which lost 2 bases and 8 bases, there was a span of 12 bases. CDR3 size: 14 residues. The CDR3: CASSQNWGGEKLFF. CDR3 DNA sequence: TGTGCCAGCAGCCAAAATTGGGGTGGCGAAAAACTGTTTTTT.

This clonotype was counted at least ten times. One end of the junction does not line up with germline, which may come from a read error. The chain joins TRBV9 to TRBJ2-5; weak D call: TRBD1 (8 bases). Germline loops: CDR1 SGDLS, CDR2 YYNGEE. This CDR3 is built from 13 residues. The CDR3 nucleotides are TGTGCCAGCAGTTTCCAGGGGGCTAGCGGCCAGGTCTTC. Its translation is CASSFQGASGQVF.

The chain links TRBV29-1 to TRBJ2-1, with D unclear. Germline-derived CDR1 and CDR2 are SQVTM and ANQGSEA. Trimming cost V 4 bases and J 6 bases, with 16 bases left between them. This CDR3 comprises 14 residues. CDR3 sequence reads: CSVVRRVRANEQFF. DNA for the CDR3: TGCAGCGTTGTCCGACGGGTTCGAGCCAATGAGCAGTTCTTC.

This clonotype has just a few counts. The V and J genes are TRBV5-1 and TRBJ1-1; 8 nucleotides match TRBD1. Per the germline V gene, CDR1 is SGHRS and CDR2 is YFSETQ. The length of the CDR3 is 14 residues. V lost 4 bases and J lost 5; bases outside the gene matches: 7. The CDR3: CASSPGQGITEAFF. The CDR3 DNA sequence: TGCGCCAGCAGCCCCGGACAGGGAATAACTGAAGCTTTCTTT. Supplemented by reference TRBV5-1 and TRBJ1-1, the full variable domain reads KAGVTQTPRYLIKTRGQQVTLSCSPISGHRSVSWYQQTPGQGLQFLFEYFSETQRNKGNFPGRFSGRQFSNSRSEMNVSTLELGDSALYLCASSPGQGITEAFFGQGTRLTVV.

The CDR3 loop is CASSQKTYQPQHF. Here the CDR3 DNA reads TGTGCCAGCAGCCAAAAAACCTATCAGCCCCAGCATTTT. The gene calls are TRBV6-2 or TRBV6-3 and TRBJ1-5; D not certain. Per the germline V gene, CDR1 is MNHEY and CDR2 is SVGEGT. V dropped 6 bases and J dropped 5 bases, with 11 bases sitting between them. The CDR3 totals 13 residues.

The rearrangement joins TRBV28 to TRBJ1-5; D is perhaps TRBD1 (6 bases). The CDR3 consists of 15 residues. Trimming shortened V by 10 bases and J by 2 bases, and 18 bases separated the two germline ends. The germline CDR1 and CDR2 sequences are MDHEN and SYDVKM. DNA for the CDR3: TGTGCCACAGTCATGCGGGGGGGCGGCAATCAGCCCCAGCATTTT. Protein sequence: CATVMRGGGNQPQHF.

This clonotype appeared a few times. The chain couples TRBV11-2 to TRBJ2-3, with 9 nucleotides matching TRBD2. The CDR3 extends over 15 amino acids. The V and J ends lost 5 bases and 1 base, in that order; junction bases with no gene match: 4. Germline V gene sequence: CDR1 SGHAT, CDR2 FQNNGV. CDR3 sequence reads: CASSLIAGGTDTQYF. CDR3 DNA: TGTGCCAGCAGCCTAATAGCGGGGGGCACAGATACGCAGTATTTT.

V is TRBV29-1 and J is TRBJ2-5; the D is unclear. Germline V gene data show CDR1 as SQVTM and CDR2 as ANQGSEA. The CDR3 is made up of 16 amino acids. Trimming shortened V by 4 bases and J by 0 bases, and 18 bases separated the two germline ends. The CDR3 DNA reads TGCAGCGTTGCCCGTAGGAGCGCATCGTACCAAGAGACCCAGTACTTC. This gives the protein CSVARRSASYQETQYF.

This clonotype was counted between two and nine times. The V gene is TRBV20-1, the J gene TRBJ2-3; weak D call: TRBD2 (6 bases). Germline CDR1 DFQATT, CDR2 SNEGSKA (reference sequence). V was clipped by 5 bases and J by 1 base, with 13 bases between them. The CDR3 sequence is 14 residues long. The CDR3 DNA follows: TGCAGTGCTCCCCGGGCTAGCGGCACAGATACGCAGTATTTT. Protein sequence: CSAPRASGTDTQYF.

The chain has TRBV6-1 and TRBJ1-5; the D gene is possibly TRBD1 (5 bases). The length of the CDR3 is 16 residues. Germline V gene lookup returns CDR1 MNHNS and CDR2 SASEGT. V was pared by 7 bases and J by 1 base, with 17 bases between. CDR3 sequence: CASTPWDRGSNQPQHF. CDR3 nucleotide sequence: TGTGCCAGCACGCCCTGGGACCGAGGGAGCAATCAGCCCCAGCATTTT.

The chain employs TRBV28 and TRBJ2-2; D unresolved. This CDR3 has 14 residues. V was cut by 6 bases and J by 7 bases, with 15 bases left in between. Germline V gives CDR1 MDHEN, CDR2 SYDVKM. The CDR3 DNA reads TGTGCCAGCAGCCCGCCTTCCTTAATCGGGGAGCTGTTTTTT. This translates into CASSPPSLIGELFF.

About this clonotype: The junction and the germline gene differ at one end; a read error may be behind it. V gene TRBV7-7 combines with J gene TRBJ2-5; 7 nucleotides line up with TRBD2. Germline CDR1 SSHAT, CDR2 FNYEAQ (reference sequence). This CDR3 has 13 amino acids. Here the CDR3 reads CASSWGGEKTQYF. The CDR3 DNA follows: TGTGCTAGCAGCTGGGGGGGGGAAAAGACCCAGTACTTC.

The chain carries TRBV4-3 and TRBJ1-5; D might be TRBD1 (5 bases). The CDR3 covers 15 residues. Per germline, CDR1 LGHNA and CDR2 YSLEER. V lost 0 bases and J lost 3, with 9 bases in between. In DNA form, the CDR3 reads TGCGCCAGCAGCCAAGAGCAGGGCGCCAATCAGCCCCAGCATTTT. Protein: CASSQEQGANQPQHF.

In this sample, this clonotype turned up a few times. The genes are TRBV29-1 and TRBJ2-2; 7 bases fit TRBD2. The V gene's germline CDR1 is SQVTM and CDR2 ANQGSEA. This CDR3 comprises 16 residues. Unmatched junction bases numbered 9, after V lost 4 bases and J lost 1 base. The CDR3 here is CSVGNLAGVNTGELFF. CDR3 nucleotides: TGCAGCGTTGGCAATCTCGCGGGGGTGAACACCGGGGAGCTGTTTTTT.

V usage is TRBV7-3 and J usage is TRBJ2-6; 7 positions agree with TRBD2. Germline CDR1 is SGHTA and CDR2 is FQGTGA. J gave up 3 bases and V 6 bases, and 2 bases lay outside the gene matches. The CDR3 runs to 14 residues. The CDR3 is CASRGGVGANVLTF. As DNA, the CDR3 is TGTGCCAGCAGGGGAGGGGTTGGGGCCAACGTCCTGACTTTC.

This clonotype occurred many times. This chain links TRBV6-2 or TRBV6-3 with TRBJ2-1; TRBD1 might be the D (6 bases). Between the trimmed V and J ends, which lost 4 bases and 2 bases, there was a span of 12 bases. This CDR3 comprises 15 residues. CDR1 and CDR2 (germline): MNHEY, SVGEGT. The CDR3 protein is CASSSGTPPYNEQFF. The CDR3 nucleotides read TGTGCCAGCAGTTCCGGGACACCTCCCTACAATGAGCAGTTCTTC.